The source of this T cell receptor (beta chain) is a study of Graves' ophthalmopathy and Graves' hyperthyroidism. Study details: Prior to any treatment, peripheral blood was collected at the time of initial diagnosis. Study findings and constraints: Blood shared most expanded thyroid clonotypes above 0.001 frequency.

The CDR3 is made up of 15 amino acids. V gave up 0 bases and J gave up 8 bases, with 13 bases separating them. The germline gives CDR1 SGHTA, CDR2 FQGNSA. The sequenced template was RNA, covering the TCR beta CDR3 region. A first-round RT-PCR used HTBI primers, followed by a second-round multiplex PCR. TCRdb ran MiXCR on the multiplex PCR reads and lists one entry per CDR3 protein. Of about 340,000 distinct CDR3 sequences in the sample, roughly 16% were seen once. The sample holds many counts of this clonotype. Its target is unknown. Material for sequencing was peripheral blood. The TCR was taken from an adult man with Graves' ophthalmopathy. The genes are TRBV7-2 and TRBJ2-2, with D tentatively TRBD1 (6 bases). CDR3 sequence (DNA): TGTGCCAGCAGCTTAGCGGGGGCCGGCTTAGGGGAGCTGTTTTTT. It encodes CASSLAGAGLGELFF.